This note documents a single T cell receptor (beta chain) sequence. The specificity of this receptor is unknown. Base quality data are lacking; no much larger clone is found one base away. These data come from a study of T cell repertoires in cytomegalovirus infection (dated by TCRdb to between 2018 and 2021). General notes on the study: Donor HLA type was relevant to the analysis, because carriage of CMV infection together with the matching HLA type was indicated by public TCR beta signatures.

Trimming leaves V shorter by 5 bases and J shorter by 2 bases, with the junction holding 7 bases beyond the gene matches. CDR1 and CDR2 (MNHNS, SASEGT) derive from the germline V gene. The CDR3 numbers 16 residues from cysteine through phenylalanine. The retained sequence is limited to the CDR3, 48 bases, with the frame set at the first base. General findings and caveats noted by the study authors: In both this cohort and an independent roughly 330-donor cohort, the cumulative frequency of public TCR beta family members distinguished carriers of CMV infection plus the relevant HLA type. The ex vivo response was dominated by HLA-C-restricted CMV-specific TCR beta clonotypes, which also provided the single most frequent clonotype in two of eight donors.

These reads were obtained on an Illumina HiSeq 1500. TCRdb cleaned the public reads at Q25 with fastp, built clones with MiXCR and kept in-frame beta chains. A single entry per CDR3 protein holds the most common genes and DNA from its merged rows. This sample comprises some 680,000 distinct CDR3 sequences, less than 40% of them detected only once. The top ten clones comprise under 3.5% of the sample. The sequence was collected from a human donor in good health (CMV status not recorded). Some clones in this sample may be carry-over from other donors' samples. This sequence uses TRBV6-1 and TRBJ2-7; 12 junctional bases match TRBD2. Specimen: PBMCs. The CDR3 in this case is CASSYGTSGCAYEQYF. The DNA sequence is as follows: TGTGCCAGCAGTTACGGGACTAGCGGGTGCGCCTACGAGCAGTACTTC.